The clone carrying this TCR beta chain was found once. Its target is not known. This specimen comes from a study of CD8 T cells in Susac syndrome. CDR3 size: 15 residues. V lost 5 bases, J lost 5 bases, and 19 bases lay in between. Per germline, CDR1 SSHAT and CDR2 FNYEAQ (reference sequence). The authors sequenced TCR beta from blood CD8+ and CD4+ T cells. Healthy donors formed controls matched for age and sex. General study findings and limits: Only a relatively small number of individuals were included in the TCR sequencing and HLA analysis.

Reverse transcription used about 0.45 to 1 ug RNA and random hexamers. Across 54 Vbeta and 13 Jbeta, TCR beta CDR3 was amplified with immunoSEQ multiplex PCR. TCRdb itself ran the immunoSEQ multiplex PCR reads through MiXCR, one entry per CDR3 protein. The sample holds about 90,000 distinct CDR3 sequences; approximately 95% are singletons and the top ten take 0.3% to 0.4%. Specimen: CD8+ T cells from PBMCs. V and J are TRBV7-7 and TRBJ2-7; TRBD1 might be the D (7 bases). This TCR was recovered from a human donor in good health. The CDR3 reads CASSLGGTAPNEQYF. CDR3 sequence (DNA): TGTGCCAGCAGCCTAGGGGGGACAGCCCCAAACGAGCAGTACTTC.